This TCR beta chain originates from a study of blood T cell repertoires in COVID-19. Study information: Acute-phase and convalescent COVID-19 samples originated in the United States, Italy and Spain.

Per the original methods: Cell counts per sample came from amplifying reference gene primers. Sequenced by immunoSEQ multiplex PCR; TCRdb stores in-frame clones only, minus some. From that table come the V and J calls and clone size; the DNA was used to work out D and trimming. The sample yields around 54,000 clones, 89% seen once. This clone came up once. The TCR was taken from a human donor in a cohort sampled during active COVID-19. The material sequenced was peripheral blood.

CDR3 sequence reads: CASSPTRGQETQYF. The CDR3 DNA sequence: TGTGCCAGCTCACCAACTCGGGGGCAAGAGACCCAGTACTTC. The chain employs TRBV18 and TRBJ2-5; perhaps TRBD2 as D (6 bases). V was pared by 2 bases and J by 2 bases, with 9 bases between. There are 14 residues in the CDR3. Germline lookup yields CDR1 KGHSH and CDR2 LQKENI. Full variable domain (rest looked up from reference TRBV18 and TRBJ2-5): NAGVMQNPRHLVRRRGQEARLRCSPMKGHSHVYWYRQLPEEGLKFMVYLQKENIIDESGMPKERFSAEFPKEGPSILRIQQVVRGDSAAYFCASSPTRGQETQYFGPGTRLLVL.